Listed below are T cell receptor beta chains from one sample, sequenced in a study of early T cells in non-severe SARS-CoV-2 infection. TCRdb re-analysed the 5' RACE reads in MiXCR, keeping a single row per CDR3 protein. Of fewer than 55,000 distinct CDR3 sequences listed, 7% to 10% were seen once; the top ten hold 4% to 4.5%. Sequencing was carried out using whole blood. All receptors come from an adult who was a healthcare worker with PCR-confirmed SARS-CoV-2 infection or an uninfected control (not recorded which). The conserved cysteine and the conserved F or W are not part of the CDR3 here.

TRBJ2-2 TRBV4-2 ASSQGRVGITGELF
TRBJ2-1 TRBV20-1 SARLAGGGSNEQF
TRBJ1-5 TRBV4-1 ASSQVPGLNGQPQH
TRBJ2-1 TRBV5-6 ASSWTKQEQF
TRBJ2-5 TRBV20-1 SARGNQETQY
TRBJ2-7 TRBV5-5 ASSLRFSEYEQY
TRBJ2-5 TRBV19 ASSGVSQETQY
TRBJ2-7 TRBV5-1 ASSQSGRYEQY
TRBJ2-1 TRBV6-5 ASRALNTGEQF
TRBJ2-7 TRBV27 ASKKSGDSYEQY
TRBJ2-3 TRBV7-8 ASSPDRNADTQY
TRBJ2-7 TRBV6-1 ASRGQGSSYEQY
TRBJ2-7 TRBV4-3 ASSQGRSRTYEQY
TRBJ2-5 TRBV19 ASRGQGAETQY
TRBJ1-3 TRBV6-6 ASSYSPGQGSTIY
TRBJ2-3 TRBV9 ASNGLAGTDTQY
TRBJ2-3 TRBV24-1 ATSDPRDSTDTQY
TRBJ2-1 TRBV10-1 ASSLTSYNEQF
TRBJ2-3 TRBV20-1 SARVFLRIDTQY
TRBJ2-3 TRBV20-1 SARTVDYNTDTQY
TRBJ2-3 TRBV7-9 ASSLDRADTQY
TRBJ1-2 TRBV6-5 ASADSLSGYT
TRBJ1-5 TRBV6-1 ASSTGKYSNQPQH
TRBJ1-6 TRBV3-1 ASSPTMELYNSPLH
TRBJ1-1 TRBV5-1 ASSFFPSGGQTEAF
TRBJ2-2 TRBV19 ASRTSGENTGELF
TRBJ1-6 TRBV3-1 ASSQSRGSPLH
TRBJ2-1 TRBV12-3/TRBV12-4 ASSLAGGGQF
TRBJ1-6 TRBV30 AWSVQGDPYNSPLH
TRBJ1-2 TRBV20-1 SAQGRQGNYGYT
TRBJ2-1 TRBV18 ASSLQSDEQF
TRBJ2-1 TRBV11-2 ASSPRGTHLNEQF
TRBJ2-1 TRBV6-2/TRBV6-3 ASSSQGAGEQF
TRBJ2-2 TRBV29-1 SVARAKNTGELF
TRBJ2-3 TRBV5-4 ASSPDSSTDTQY
TRBJ2-5 TRBV5-4 ASSLEKSSGIIQETQY
TRBJ1-1 TRBV20-1 SARSAQDGTEAF
TRBJ1-1 TRBV29-1 SVGVSGVEAF
TRBJ1-6 TRBV5-3 ARSPRVDGINSPLH
TRBJ2-1 TRBV14 ASSQVVFGEQF
TRBJ1-1 TRBV18 ASSPLMDSNTEAF
TRBJ1-1 TRBV12-3/TRBV12-4 ASSSQGRSYAEAF
TRBJ2-1 TRBV5-4 ASSAGSSLSYNEQF
TRBJ2-7 TRBV7-2 ASRQGPGSYEQY
TRBJ2-3 TRBV7-3 ASSLTGREDTDTQY
TRBJ2-2 TRBV5-1 ATATEANTGELF
TRBJ1-1 TRBV6-1 ASSEASWNTEAF
TRBJ2-2 TRBV5-1 ASSLDPNTGELF
TRBJ2-3 TRBV5-1 ASSLSEGGDTQY
TRBJ2-1 TRBV11-3 ASSKGGTSHNEQF